This T cell receptor (beta chain) was profiled in a study of blood T cells in healthy people across ages. Overall study findings and caveats: Changes in expanded clonotypes were possibly confounded, as the CMV status of donors was unknown.

The V gene lost 1 base and the J gene lost 3 bases, with 7 bases spanning the gap. Germline V gene data show CDR1 as SGHTA and CDR2 as FQGNSA. The CDR3 contains 14 residues. On this clonotype itself: What it binds is not known.

Sample-barcoded 5' priming and a J-beta primer mix drove a second PCR of 7 to 11 cycles. MiXCR was run by TCRdb on the 5' RACE reads, yielding one entry per CDR3 protein. Here the sample spans 1.5 million to 2 million distinct CDR3 sequences, around 50% being singletons. Isolation yielded PBMCs, at least 6 million per sample, in every case. The origin of this receptor is a woman aged 40 to 50 in good health. The sample was blood. The chain joins TRBV7-2 to TRBJ2-1; D gene unclear. This CDR3 reads CASSLVTIYNEQFF. In nucleotides, the CDR3 is TGTGCCAGCAGCTTAGTAACGATCTACAATGAGCAGTTCTTC.